The T cell receptor beta chain described here comes from a study of T cell changes during pregnancy in multiple sclerosis. The V and J ends lost 3 bases and 6 bases respectively, with 15 bases between them. There are 15 residues in the CDR3. Germline V gives CDR1 MGHRA, CDR2 YSYEKL. The assay was immunoSEQ multiplex PCR, and TCRdb's table has in-frame clones only and misses some. This table has fewer than 95,000 clones, almost 95% appearing once. The TCR comes from a female donor with multiple sclerosis, enrolled in a pregnancy study. The V and J genes are TRBV4-1 and TRBJ1-5, with D unclear. The input for sequencing was peripheral blood, taken in the third trimester of pregnancy. In DNA, the CDR3 is TGCGCCAGCAGCCACGCCAGTTCCACAGCTCAGCCCCAGCATTTT. It yields the protein CASSHASSTAQPQHF.